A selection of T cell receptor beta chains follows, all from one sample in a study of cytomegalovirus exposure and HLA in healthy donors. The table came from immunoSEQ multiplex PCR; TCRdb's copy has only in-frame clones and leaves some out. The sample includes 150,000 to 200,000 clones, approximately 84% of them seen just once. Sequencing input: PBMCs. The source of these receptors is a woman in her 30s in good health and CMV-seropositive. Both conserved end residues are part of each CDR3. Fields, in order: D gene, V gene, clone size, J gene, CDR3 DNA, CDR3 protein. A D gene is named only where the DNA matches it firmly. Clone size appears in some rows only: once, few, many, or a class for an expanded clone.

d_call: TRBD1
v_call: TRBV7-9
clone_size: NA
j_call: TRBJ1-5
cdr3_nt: TGTGCCAGCAGCTTAGATGGGACAGCCTTCGGCAATCAGCCCCAGCATTTT
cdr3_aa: CASSLDGTAFGNQPQHF

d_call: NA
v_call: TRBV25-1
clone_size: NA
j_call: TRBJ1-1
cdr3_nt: TGTGCCAGCAGTGTGGGACATTACACTGAAGCTTTCTTT
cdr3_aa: CASSVGHYTEAFF

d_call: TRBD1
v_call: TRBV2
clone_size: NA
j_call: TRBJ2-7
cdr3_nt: TGTGCCAGCAGTTGGGCAGGGGGCCCCTACGAGCAGTACTTC
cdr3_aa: CASSWAGGPYEQYF

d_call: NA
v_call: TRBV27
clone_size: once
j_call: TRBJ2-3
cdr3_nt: TGTGCCAGCAGTAGGTTAAAGGGGGCAGATACGCAGTATTTT
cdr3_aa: CASSRLKGADTQYF

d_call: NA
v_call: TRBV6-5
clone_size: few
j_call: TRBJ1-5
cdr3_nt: TGTGCCAGCAGTTACGATCTCAGGTGGGATCAGCCCCAGCATTTT
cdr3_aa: CASSYDLRWDQPQHF

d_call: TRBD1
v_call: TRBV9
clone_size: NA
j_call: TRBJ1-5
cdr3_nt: TGTGCCAGCAGCGCGGCCGGGACAGGGGGAGCCCAGCATTTT
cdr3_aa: CASSAAGTGGAQHF

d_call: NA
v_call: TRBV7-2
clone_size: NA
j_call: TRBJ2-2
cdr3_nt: TGTGCCAGCAGCCGTGACTTTCACACCGGGGAGCTGTTTTTT
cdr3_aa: CASSRDFHTGELFF

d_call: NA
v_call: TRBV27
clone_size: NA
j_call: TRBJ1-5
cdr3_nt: TGTGCCAGCAGTATAGGGGGTATAGGGCAGCCCCAGCATTTT
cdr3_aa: CASSIGGIGQPQHF

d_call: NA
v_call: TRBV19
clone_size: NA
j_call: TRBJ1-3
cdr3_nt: TGTGCCAGTAGTATGGACACTACCAGAAACACCATATATTTT
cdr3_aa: CASSMDTTRNTIYF

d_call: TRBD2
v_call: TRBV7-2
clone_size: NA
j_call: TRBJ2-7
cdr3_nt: TGTGCCAGCAGCTTAGTTCTAGCGGGGGGATACGAGCAGTACTTC
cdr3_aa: CASSLVLAGGYEQYF

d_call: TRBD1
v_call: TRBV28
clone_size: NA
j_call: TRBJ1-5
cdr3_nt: TGTGCCAGCACTACGGGACAGGGGAATCAGCCCCAGCATTTT
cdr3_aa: CASTTGQGNQPQHF

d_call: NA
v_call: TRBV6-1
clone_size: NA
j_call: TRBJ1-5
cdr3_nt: TGTGCCAGCAGTACTCAGGGGAGTCAGCCCCAGCATTTT
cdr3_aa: CASSTQGSQPQHF

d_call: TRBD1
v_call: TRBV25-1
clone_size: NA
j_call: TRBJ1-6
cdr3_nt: TGTGCCAGCACCGACAGGGGGCTTGCACCCCTCCACTTT
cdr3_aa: CASTDRGLAPLHF